The rows below give T cell receptor beta chains drawn from one sample of a study of blood T cell repertoires in COVID-19. Libraries were prepared by immunoSEQ multiplex PCR; TCRdb keeps only in-frame clonotypes and omits some of them. The data hold under 200,000 clones, with about 80% observed a single time. Input material: peripheral blood. The origin of the receptors is a woman of 80 years or more with acute or convalescent COVID-19. CDR3s include the opening cysteine and the closing phenylalanine or tryptophan. A D gene is named only where the DNA matches it firmly. A clone size is listed for some rows: how often the clone was seen (once, few, many), or a class if it is expanded.

clone_size: -
d_call: TRBD1
j_call: TRBJ1-6
v_call: TRBV7-9
cdr3_aa: CASSLGTGTVNSPLHF
cdr3_nt: TGTGCCAGCAGCTTGGGGACAGGGACCGTTAATTCACCCCTCCACTTT

clone_size: -
d_call: TRBD1
j_call: TRBJ2-7
v_call: TRBV6-5
cdr3_aa: CASSYHGTGRGYEQYF
cdr3_nt: TGTGCCAGCAGTTACCACGGGACAGGGAGAGGGTACGAGCAGTACTTC

clone_size: -
d_call: -
j_call: TRBJ2-5
v_call: TRBV3-1/TRBV3-2
cdr3_aa: CASSQDSGIFRIQYF
cdr3_nt: TGTGCCAGCAGCCAAGACTCAGGGATCTTCAGGATCCAGTACTTC

clone_size: -
d_call: -
j_call: TRBJ2-7
v_call: TRBV4-1
cdr3_aa: CASSQHGNSYEQYF
cdr3_nt: TGCGCCAGCAGCCAACACGGGAACTCCTACGAGCAGTACTTC

clone_size: once
d_call: -
j_call: TRBJ1-5
v_call: TRBV30
cdr3_aa: CAWSVPNGAQHF
cdr3_nt: TGTGCCTGGAGTGTACCCAACGGAGCCCAGCATTTT

clone_size: -
d_call: TRBD2
j_call: TRBJ2-5
v_call: TRBV7-3
cdr3_aa: CASSLTSGETQYF
cdr3_nt: TGTGCCAGCAGTTTGACTAGCGGAGAGACCCAGTACTTC

clone_size: few
d_call: -
j_call: TRBJ1-2
v_call: TRBV5-1
cdr3_aa: CASSSGYIGDGYTF
cdr3_nt: TGCGCCAGCAGCTCCGGATACATAGGAGATGGCTACACCTTC

clone_size: -
d_call: TRBD1
j_call: TRBJ1-4
v_call: TRBV3-1/TRBV3-2
cdr3_aa: CASSRGTGVNEKLFF
cdr3_nt: TGTGCCAGCAGCCGCGGGACAGGGGTGAATGAAAAACTGTTTTTT

clone_size: -
d_call: -
j_call: TRBJ1-2
v_call: TRBV5-4
cdr3_aa: CASSSPFGTYGYTF
cdr3_nt: TGTGCCAGCAGCTCGCCTTTTGGGACATATGGCTACACCTTC

clone_size: -
d_call: TRBD2
j_call: TRBJ2-1
v_call: TRBV27
cdr3_aa: CASSLWGGLAGVAEQFF
cdr3_nt: TGTGCCAGCAGTTTATGGGGTGGACTAGCGGGAGTAGCCGAGCAGTTCTTC

clone_size: few
d_call: -
j_call: TRBJ2-7
v_call: TRBV6-2/TRBV6-3
cdr3_aa: CASSPGGASFYEQYF
cdr3_nt: TGTGCCAGCAGTCCCGGCGGCGCCTCTTTCTACGAGCAGTACTTC

clone_size: -
d_call: -
j_call: TRBJ2-7
v_call: TRBV28
cdr3_aa: CASSPPKGSLLEQYF
cdr3_nt: TGTGCCAGCAGTCCCCCAAAGGGGTCCCTCCTCGAGCAGTACTTC

clone_size: -
d_call: TRBD2
j_call: TRBJ2-1
v_call: TRBV7-2
cdr3_aa: CASSPGLAGNEQFF
cdr3_nt: TGTGCCAGCAGCCCGGGACTAGCGGGGAATGAGCAGTTCTTC

clone_size: -
d_call: TRBD1
j_call: TRBJ2-7
v_call: TRBV6-5
cdr3_aa: CASAWTGDGEQYF
cdr3_nt: TGTGCCAGCGCCTGGACAGGGGACGGCGAGCAGTACTTC

clone_size: -
d_call: TRBD1
j_call: TRBJ2-1
v_call: TRBV6-4
cdr3_aa: CASSPDRASAHEQFF
cdr3_nt: TGTGCCAGCAGTCCGGACAGGGCTTCGGCACATGAGCAGTTCTTC

clone_size: -
d_call: TRBD1
j_call: TRBJ1-3
v_call: TRBV12-5
cdr3_aa: CASGTGTGAGNTIYF
cdr3_nt: TGTGCTAGTGGCACCGGGACAGGGGCTGGAAACACCATATATTTT

clone_size: -
d_call: -
j_call: TRBJ1-2
v_call: TRBV4-3
cdr3_aa: CASSQDRQGANYGYTF
cdr3_nt: TGCGCCAGCAGCCAAGATCGGCAGGGTGCTAACTATGGCTACACCTTC

clone_size: -
d_call: TRBD1
j_call: TRBJ1-3
v_call: TRBV7-2
cdr3_aa: CASSSLTGYSGNTIYF
cdr3_nt: TGTGCCAGCAGCTCGCTGACAGGGTACTCTGGAAACACCATATATTTT

clone_size: -
d_call: -
j_call: TRBJ1-3
v_call: TRBV4-3
cdr3_aa: CASSQDTGTGNTIYF
cdr3_nt: TGCGCCAGCAGCCAAGATACAGGGACCGGAAACACCATATATTTT

clone_size: once
d_call: -
j_call: TRBJ2-2
v_call: TRBV18
cdr3_aa: CASSPWRDSTGELFF
cdr3_nt: TGTGCCAGCTCACCATGGCGGGACAGCACCGGGGAGCTGTTTTTT

clone_size: -
d_call: -
j_call: TRBJ1-1
v_call: TRBV18
cdr3_aa: CASSQLVNTEAFF
cdr3_nt: TGTGCCAGCTCACAACTGGTGAACACTGAAGCTTTCTTT

clone_size: -
d_call: -
j_call: TRBJ1-4
v_call: TRBV28
cdr3_aa: CASSSGANEKLFF
cdr3_nt: TGTGCCAGCAGTTCAGGGGCTAATGAAAAACTGTTTTTT

clone_size: -
d_call: TRBD1
j_call: TRBJ1-5
v_call: TRBV6-2/TRBV6-3
cdr3_aa: CASSYTRDRPYQPQHF
cdr3_nt: TGTGCCAGCAGTTATACCAGGGACAGGCCTTATCAGCCCCAGCATTTT